What follows are 24 T cell receptor beta chains derived from one specimen sequenced in a study of breast tumors, draining lymph nodes, adjacent tissues. TCRdb itself ran the multiplex PCR reads through MiXCR, one entry per CDR3 protein. This sample has 200,000 or so distinct CDR3 sequences, with 25% to 40% found just once. Axillary draining lymph nodes of breast cancer patients supplied the node samples. The sequencing sample was made of axillary lymph node tissue. Receptors were obtained from a female donor with breast cancer. Some clones in this sample may be carry-over from other donors' samples.

This clonotype was detected many times. The genes are TRBV20-1 and TRBJ2-1; D not certain. This CDR3 has 12 amino acids. Trimming removed 5 bases from V and 8 bases from J, with 13 bases in between. Per germline, CDR1 DFQATT and CDR2 SNEGSKA (reference sequence). CDR3 in amino acids: CSAVGSGDEQFF. The CDR3 DNA sequence: TGCAGTGCTGTCGGAAGTGGCGATGAGCAGTTCTTC.

The rearrangement uses TRBV7-2 and TRBJ2-1, with D possibly being TRBD1 (5 bases). V was cut by 6 bases and J by 16 bases, with 13 bases left in between. The CDR3 length is 10 residues. The germline gives CDR1 SGHTA, CDR2 FQGNSA. For the CDR3, the DNA is TGTGCCAGCAGGGGTACAGGCTTCTTCTTC. Translation gives CASRGTGFFF.

Turning to this clonotype: A read error may explain this, as a much larger clone is one base away. V usage is TRBV20-1 and J usage is TRBJ1-5; 8 nucleotides match TRBD1. Germline V CDR1 and CDR2: DFQATT, SNEGSKA (reference sequence). The CDR3 spans 14 residues. CDR3 residues: CSARERTGNPPQHF. CDR3 in DNA: TGCAGTGCTAGAGAAAGGACAGGGAATCCGCCCCAGCATTTT.

The chain combines TRBV12-3 or TRBV12-4 with TRBJ2-3; D possibly corresponds to TRBD1 (6 bases). V lost 6 bases and J 4 bases, leaving 20 bases between the germline ends. The CDR3 sequence is 16 residues long. This chain's CDR3 is CASRDSWQGKADTQYF. CDR3 nucleotide sequence: TGTGCCAGCAGGGACTCGTGGCAGGGGAAGGCAGATACGCAGTATTTT.

This clonotype was picked up many times. This chain joins TRBV28 and TRBJ1-4; D is perhaps TRBD1 (5 bases). V lost 4 bases to trimming and J lost 5 bases, with 17 bases between them. The length of the CDR3 is 16 residues. CDR1 and CDR2 (germline): MDHEN, SYDVKM. The CDR3 DNA reads as TGTGCCAGCAGTTCTTCCCCGGGAGGGGTAAATGAAAAACTGTTTTTT. Translated: CASSSSPGGVNEKLFF.

This clonotype was observed a handful of times. The chain links TRBV19 to TRBJ2-4; a weak D match, TRBD2 (6 bases). With 10 bases removed from V and 0 bases from J, the gap between germline ends came to 16 bases. CDR3 size: 15 residues. From germline, CDR1 is LNHDA and CDR2 SQIVND (reference sequence). The CDR3 nucleotides read TGTGCCACCGAATCGACTAGTATAGCCAAAAACATTCAGTACTTC. Translated, it gives CATESTSIAKNIQYF. Variable domain in full (rest from reference TRBV19 and TRBJ2-4): DGGITQSPKYLFRKEGQNVTLSCEQNLNHDAMYWYRQDPGQGLRLIYYSQIVNDFQKGDIAEGYSVSREKKESFPLTVTSAQKNPTAFYLCATESTSIAKNIQYFGAGTRLSVL.

Note on this clonotype: This may be a read error: a much more frequent sequence differs by one nucleotide. CDR3 nucleotides: TGTGCCAGCAGCCACCGGAGCATCGGTGGAGGGCAGTCCTTC. Its protein product is CASSHRSIGGGQSF. The chain combines TRBV14 with TRBJ2-7, with D possibly being TRBD2 (6 bases). The germline V gene has CDR1 SGHDN and CDR2 FVKESK. The CDR3 runs 14 residues.

This clonotype was observed at least ten times. The V and J genes are TRBV2 and TRBJ1-2; tentative D call: TRBD1 (5 bases). Trimming shortened V by 4 bases and J by 0 bases, and 12 bases separated the two germline ends. Germline V lookup: CDR1 SNHLY, CDR2 FYNNEI. CDR3 length equals 15 residues. The CDR3 DNA reads as TGTGCCAGCAGTGTGGGCCAGACAGCTAACTATGGCTACACCTTC. Translation: CASSVGQTANYGYTF.

This clonotype was picked up a small number of times. This could be a read error, since a much larger clone is one nucleotide away. The CDR3 region has the DNA TGTGCCAGCAGCTTCGGACTAGCGGGGGGGTGGGTGCAGCTCTTC. Encoded protein: CASSFGLAGGWVQLF. The rearrangement links TRBV7-9 to TRBJ2-1; 15 nucleotides line up with TRBD2. This CDR3 spans 15 amino acids. Per the germline V gene, CDR1 is SEHNR and CDR2 is FQNEAQ (reference sequence). The variable domain in full, with the rest retrieved from reference TRBV7-9 and TRBJ2-1, is DTGVSQNPRHKITKRGQNVTFRCDPISEHNRLYWYRQTLGQGPEFLTYFQNEAQLEKSRLLSDRFSAERPKGSFSTLEIQRTEQGDSAMYLCASSFGLAGGWVQLFGPGTRLTVL.

This clonotype was counted many times. CDR3 nucleotide sequence: TGTGCCAGCACTCGGGGGACGGGATCCTACGAGCAGTACTTC. It specifies CASTRGTGSYEQYF. The chain has TRBV25-1 and TRBJ2-7, with D possibly matching TRBD2 (6 bases). Trimming cost V 7 bases and J 1 base, with 14 bases left between them. The CDR3 spans 14 residues. Germline CDR1 reads MGHDK; CDR2 reads SYGVNS.

This chain joins TRBV5-1 and TRBJ1-6; D perhaps matches TRBD1 (6 bases). CDR3 size: 13 residues. Germline CDR1 is SGHRS and CDR2 is YFSETQ. Trimming shortened V by 2 bases and J by 9 bases, and 9 bases separated the two germline ends. The CDR3 nucleotides read TGCGCCAGCAGCTTACAGGGTGGTTCACCCCTCCACTTT. This codes for CASSLQGGSPLHF.

This clonotype was found a few times. V gene TRBV5-4 combines with J gene TRBJ1-1; 8 bases agree with TRBD1. The CDR3 sequence is 13 residues long. With 4 bases clipped from V and 11 bases from J, the junction kept 10 bases outside the gene matches. Germline CDR1 and CDR2: SGHNT and YYREEE (reference sequence). The DNA for the CDR3 is TGTGCCAGCAGCGCAGACAGGGGCCAAAGGGCTTTCTTT. Protein product: CASSADRGQRAFF.

Turning to this clonotype: A junction boundary mismatches the germline segment, possibly from a read error. V usage is TRBV7-9 and J usage is TRBJ1-2, with TRBD1 matching over 8 bases. CDR1 is SEHNR, CDR2 FQNEAQ, per germline (reference sequence). This CDR3 contains 15 residues. As DNA, the CDR3 is TGTGCCAGCAGCTTAGGGGACAGGCCAACTATTGGCCACCCCTTC. It specifies CASSLGDRPTIGHPF.

The chain carries TRBV6-2 or TRBV6-3 and TRBJ2-4, with a tentative D call TRBD2 (6 bases). The CDR3 totals 12 residues. The V gene's germline CDR1 is MNHEY and CDR2 SVGEGT. Trimming shortened V by 2 bases and J by 9 bases, and 8 bases separated the two germline ends. The CDR3 coding sequence is TGTGCCAGCAGTTACGTGGGAGGCATTCAGTACTTC. It translates to CASSYVGGIQYF.

This clonotype was seen ten or more times. The chain couples TRBV20-1 to TRBJ2-5, with 8 bases aligning to TRBD1. Looked up from germline, CDR1 is DFQATT and CDR2 is SNEGSKA (reference sequence). CDR3 length: 15 amino acids. The ends lost 6 bases at V and 4 bases at J; junction bases unmatched: 13. The CDR3: CSASPSRGRAETQYF. In DNA form, the CDR3 reads TGCAGTGCCAGCCCCTCCAGGGGGCGAGCAGAGACCCAGTACTTC.

This clonotype was counted ten times or more. The chain is built from TRBV6-6 and TRBJ2-5; possible D gene TRBD1, 6 bases. The germline V gene has CDR1 MNHNY and CDR2 SVGAGI (reference sequence). V lost 2 bases and J lost 2, with 6 bases in between. This CDR3 spans 13 amino acids. CDR3 in amino acids: CASSYDRQETQYF. The CDR3 region has the DNA TGTGCCAGCAGTTACGACAGGCAAGAGACCCAGTACTTC.

This chain uses TRBV2 with TRBJ1-5; D is unclear. This CDR3 contains 13 residues. The V gene's germline CDR1 is SNHLY and CDR2 FYNNEI. Trimming stripped 4 bases from V and 7 bases from J, with 11 bases between. CDR3 coding DNA: TGTGCCAGCAGTGTTAGCGTCGAGCAGCCCCAGCATTTT. As protein: CASSVSVEQPQHF.

This chain's CDR3 is CASSRGGSNQPQHF. The DNA for the CDR3 is TGTGCCAGCAGCCGCGGGGGAAGCAATCAGCCCCAGCATTTT. The J gene is TRBJ1-5, the V gene TRBV28; tentatively, D is TRBD1 (5 bases). Trimming took off 6 bases at V and 1 base at J, with 10 bases between the two ends. The CDR3 consists of 14 residues. CDR1 and CDR2 (germline): MDHEN, SYDVKM.

The chain carries TRBV18 and TRBJ1-1; 7 bases map to TRBD1. The CDR3 totals 15 residues. Germline V CDR1 and CDR2: KGHSH, LQKENI. Trimming removed 1 base from V and 1 base from J; junction bases left unmatched: 3. CDR3 nucleotides: TGTGCCAGCTCACCACTCGGGACAGAGAACACTGAAGCTTTCTTT. It specifies CASSPLGTENTEAFF.

This clonotype showed up just a few times. CDR3 sequence reads: CASSPGTVNIQYF. CDR3 DNA sequence: TGCGCCAGCAGCCCAGGGACAGTAAACATTCAGTACTTC. The chain recombines TRBV5-1 with TRBJ2-4, with 7 bases identical to TRBD1. The CDR3 spans 13 residues. CDR1 is SGHRS and CDR2 is YFSETQ in the germline V gene. V dropped 4 bases and J dropped 6; count of bases not matched to a gene: 4.

There are many counts of this clonotype. The genes are TRBV14 and TRBJ2-7; 9 bases line up with TRBD2. The CDR3 covers 13 residues. The ends lost 1 base at V and 12 bases at J; junction bases unmatched: 7. Per germline, CDR1 SGHDN and CDR2 FVKESK. The CDR3 is CASSQVLAGMPYF. CDR3 nucleotides: TGTGCCAGCAGCCAAGTCCTAGCGGGAATGCCGTACTTC.

This clonotype was detected a few times. Just one base apart from a much larger clone, this may be a read error. The V and J genes are TRBV6-5 and TRBJ2-7; no clear D. CDR1 is MNHEY, CDR2 SVGAGI, per germline. There are 14 residues in the CDR3. V lost 5 bases, J lost 0 bases, and 11 bases lay in between. CDR3 bases: TGTGCCAGCAGTCCATACTCGTACTCCTACGAGCAGTACTTC. It is translated as CASSPYSYSYEQYF.

Only a few counts were recorded for this clonotype. This sequence may be a read error, since a much larger clone differs from it by one base. The conserved phenylalanine or tryptophan normally closing the CDR3 is absent here, so this likely arose from a read error. This rearrangement joins TRBV7-2 to TRBJ2-7, with D tentatively TRBD1 or TRBD2 (5 bases each). CDR3 length: 14 amino acids. Between the trimmed V and J ends, which lost 0 bases and 7 bases, there was a span of 13 bases. Germline V gene lookup returns CDR1 SGHTA and CDR2 FQGNSA. CDR3 bases: TGTGCCAGCAGCTTAGCGGCTCCCGAGGGGGAGCAGTACCTC. Its translation: CASSLAAPEGEQYL.

This clonotype was seen repeatedly, ten times or more. The V gene is TRBV20-1, the J gene TRBJ2-3; tentatively, D is TRBD2 (6 bases). There are 15 residues in the CDR3. The V end was cut by 1 base, the J end by 1 base, with 12 bases between. From germline, CDR1 is DFQATT and CDR2 SNEGSKA (reference sequence). The CDR3 is CSARVSGPGTDTQYF. For the CDR3, the DNA is TGCAGTGCTAGAGTGAGCGGGCCCGGCACAGATACGCAGTATTTT.